The 5 T cell receptor beta chains given below trace back to one sample, sequenced in a study of technical replicates of blood from several donors. Sequencing used immunoSEQ multiplex PCR; TCRdb keeps in-frame clones, though not all of them. The sample lists approximately 60,000 clones; approximately 86% were seen once. The material sequenced was PBMCs. The origin of the receptors is a human donor in good health. Some clones in this sample may be carry-over from other donors' samples.

The chain uses TRBV7-9 and TRBJ2-2; D is ambiguous. V was cut by 5 bases and J by 4 bases, with 5 bases left in between. CDR3 length equals 12 residues. Germline V gene lookup returns CDR1 SEHNR and CDR2 FQNEAQ (reference sequence). The CDR3 DNA is TGTGCCAGCAGCCCAATCACCGGGGAGCTGTTTTTT. It yields the protein CASSPITGELFF.

As regards this clone: The same CDR3 also results from other DNA sequences found in this sample. This sequence joins TRBV7-9 and TRBJ2-7; D is unresolved. CDR3 length: 11 residues. The V and J ends lost 5 bases and 0 bases respectively, with 2 bases between them. Germline assignment: CDR1 SEHNR and CDR2 FQNEAQ (reference sequence). CDR3 loop: CASSLSYEQYF. The CDR3 DNA sequence: TGTGCCAGCAGCCTCTCCTACGAGCAGTACTTC.

The chain uses TRBV5-1 and TRBJ2-5; D may be TRBD1 (5 bases). The CDR3 totals 16 residues. Germline V gene data show CDR1 as SGHRS and CDR2 as YFSETQ. The ends were cut back, 0 bases at V and 4 bases at J, with 16 bases in the middle. DNA of the CDR3: TGCGCCAGCAGCTTGGCCCCGTCGGGCAGGGCAGAGACCCAGTACTTC. Its translation is CASSLAPSGRAETQYF.

The chain carries TRBV25-1 and TRBJ2-1, with D possibly TRBD2 on 6 matching bases. From germline, CDR1 is MGHDK and CDR2 SYGVNS. The CDR3 contains 15 residues. Trimming shortened V by 4 bases and J by 3 bases, and 13 bases separated the two germline ends. CDR3 nucleotide sequence: TGTGCCAGCAGTGGGTCTGGGGGGAGCTACAATGAGCAGTTCTTC. Translating gives CASSGSGGSYNEQFF.

The V and J genes are TRBV9 and TRBJ2-3; 7 nucleotides match TRBD1. V was clipped by 4 bases and J by 3 bases; unmatched bases: 8. The germline V gene encodes CDR1 SGDLS and CDR2 YYNGEE. CDR3 length: 15 amino acids. This chain's CDR3 is CASSPRDRVTDTQYF. DNA for the CDR3: TGTGCCAGCAGCCCGAGAGACAGGGTAACAGATACGCAGTATTTT.